This T cell receptor (beta chain) was recovered during a study of shared clonotypes between healthy human individuals. TCRdb's copy holds only in-frame clones and misses some; the assay was immunoSEQ multiplex PCR. The sample has some 790,000 clones, 72% seen once; the top ten hold under 2%. Unmatched junction bases numbered 6, after V lost 6 bases and J lost 2 bases. Germline values: CDR1 WNHNN, CDR2 SYGVQD (reference sequence). This CDR3 is built from 15 residues. The chain combines TRBV10-1 with TRBJ2-3; TRBD2 aligns across 9 bases. The sample consisted of memory CD4+ T cells sorted from blood. Indicated subset: CD45RA-negative fraction. This clonotype originated in a woman younger than 45 in good health. This chain's CDR3 is CASRASGDNTDTQYF. DNA for the CDR3: TGCGCCAGCAGGGCTAGCGGGGACAACACAGATACGCAGTATTTT.